This is a list of T cell receptor beta chains from one sample in a study of technical replicates of blood from a handful of donors. Assay used: immunoSEQ multiplex PCR; TCRdb lists only in-frame clones, some missing. The data contain about 79,000 clones, approximately 94% of them singletons. What was sequenced was T cells isolated from PBMCs. The origin of the receptors is a human donor in good health. Both conserved end residues are part of each CDR3. D genes are given only for firm matches. Size values are once, few and many counts, or a class for expanded clones, and some rows have none.

>TRBV9|-|TRBJ2-3|TRBD1
TGTGCCAGCAGGAGGGACAGGAGTACAGATACGCAGTATTTT
CASRRDRSTDTQYF
>TRBV7-6|-|TRBJ2-7|TRBD2
TGTGCCAGCAGTGCTAGGACTAGCGGGGGTTTTGGCGAGCAGTACTTC
CASSARTSGGFGEQYF
>TRBV7-9|-|TRBJ2-5|-
TGTGCCAGCAGCTCCCACAGGGCCCAAGAGACCCAGTACTTC
CASSSHRAQETQYF
>TRBV2|-|TRBJ2-7|TRBD2
TGTGCCAGCAGCGGAAGCGGGAGGCACGCCTACGAGCAGTACTTC
CASSGSGRHAYEQYF
>TRBV10-1|-|TRBJ2-2|-
TGCGCCAGCAGTGACACAGATGCCGGGGAGCTGTTTTTT
CASSDTDAGELFF
>TRBV11-2|-|TRBJ2-2|-
TGTGCCAGCAGCTTATCAGGAGGATTTGGAGGAACCGGGGAGCTGTTTTTT
CASSLSGGFGGTGELFF
>TRBV29-1|-|TRBJ1-2|-
TGCAGCGTGTATCGACTCGGTACTTTCTATGGCTACACCTTC
CSVYRLGTFYGYTF
>TRBV9|-|TRBJ1-1|-
TGTGCCAGCAGGGCATCCACCGGGGGAAACACTGAAGCTTTCTTT
CASRASTGGNTEAFF
>TRBV28|many|TRBJ2-7|-
TGTGCCAGCAGTTTGGGAGTCGACGAGCAGTACTTC
CASSLGVDEQYF
>TRBV14|-|TRBJ2-3|TRBD2
TGTGCCAGCAGCCAAAGGACTAGCGGGGTGCGAGATACGCAGTATTTT
CASSQRTSGVRDTQYF
>TRBV5-1|-|TRBJ2-7|TRBD2
TGCGCCAGCAGCAAGCTCCCCCTAGCGGGGATGCACTACGAGCAGTACTTC
CASSKLPLAGMHYEQYF
>TRBV7-9|-|TRBJ2-2|-
TGTGCCTCACTCCATGAAGTACTCGCGAACACCGGGGAGCTGTTTTTT
CASLHEVLANTGELFF
>TRBV27|-|TRBJ1-1|TRBD1
TGTGCCAGCAGAACAGGGGCGAACACTGAAGCTTTCTTT
CASRTGANTEAFF
>TRBV9|few|TRBJ2-1|-
TGTGCCAGCAGCAGCAGGGGATTCGGCAATGAGCAGTTCTTC
CASSSRGFGNEQFF
>TRBV4-1|-|TRBJ1-2|-
TGCGCCAGCAGCCAAGATCTTGAGGGGGTGCGTGGCTACACCTTC
CASSQDLEGVRGYTF
>TRBV6-6|-|TRBJ2-7|TRBD2
TGTGCCAGCTCACCCGGGACTTCGGGAGGCTACGAGCAGTACTTC
CASSPGTSGGYEQYF
>TRBV7-9|-|TRBJ2-7|-
TGTGCCAGCAGCTTAGTAGGGGGTGGGGACGAGCAGTACTTC
CASSLVGGGDEQYF
>TRBV19|-|TRBJ2-6|TRBD1
TGTGCCAGTAGCCCCCCGGGACAGGGACCTTCTGGGGCCAACGTCCTGACTTTC
CASSPPGQGPSGANVLTF
>TRBV28|-|TRBJ2-1|-
TGTGCCAGCCGCGAAAACAATGAGCAGTTCTTC
CASRENNEQFF
>TRBV2|-|TRBJ1-1|-
TGTGCCAGCAGTGAGAAGGAGGTAGGGAACACTGAAGCTTTCTTT
CASSEKEVGNTEAFF
>TRBV7-6|-|TRBJ2-2|TRBD2
TGTGCCAGCAGCTGGACTAGCGGGGGGGCCGTCGGGGAGCTGTTTTTT
CASSWTSGGAVGELFF
>TRBV9|once|TRBJ1-1|-
TGTGCCAGCAGCGTAGATCCGGGATCAAAGACTGAAGCTTTCTTT
CASSVDPGSKTEAFF
>TRBV5-1|-|TRBJ1-5|-
TGCGCCAGCAGCTCCTCAGGGCAGGGTAACCAGCCCCAGCATTTT
CASSSSGQGNQPQHF
>TRBV5-4|-|TRBJ2-7|-
TGTGCCAGCAGTCCCGGGGGCTACGAGCAGTACTTC
CASSPGGYEQYF
>TRBV19|-|TRBJ1-5|TRBD1
TGTGCCAGTAGTGTGGGACAGGGAACAGTTGATCAGCCCCAGCATTTT
CASSVGQGTVDQPQHF
>TRBV2|-|TRBJ1-2|-
TGTGCCAGCAATGCAGTCTATGGCTACACCTTC
CASNAVYGYTF
>TRBV27|-|TRBJ2-2|TRBD2
TGTGCCAGCAGGGTGACTAGCGGCACCGGGGAGCTGTTTTTT
CASRVTSGTGELFF
>TRBV10-3|-|TRBJ2-7|-
TGTGCCATCAGTGCCCTAGTGTCGGACACCTCCTACGAGCAGTACTTC
CAISALVSDTSYEQYF
>TRBV7-8|-|TRBJ1-1|-
TGTGCCAGCAGCGGGGGGGACACCTGGAACACTGAAGCTTTCTTT
CASSGGDTWNTEAFF
>TRBV6-1|-|TRBJ2-4|TRBD1
TGTGCCAGCGGGACAGTAGCCAAAAACATTCAGTACTTC
CASGTVAKNIQYF
>TRBV10-1|-|TRBJ1-4|-
TGCGCCAGCAGTGACCCGGGGGAAAAACTGTTTTTT
CASSDPGEKLFF
>TRBV2|-|TRBJ2-2|-
TGTGCCAGCAGGTGGGGGGTGAAGGATAACACCGGGGAGCTGTTTTTT
CASRWGVKDNTGELFF
>TRBV6-5|-|TRBJ2-2|TRBD2
TGTGCCAGCAGTTACCGGGCGGGAGGGACCGGGGAGCTGTTTTTT
CASSYRAGGTGELFF
>TRBV9|-|TRBJ1-3|-
TGTGCCAGTGGACCGGGAGCGAACACCATATATTTT
CASGPGANTIYF
>TRBV5-1|once|TRBJ2-7|TRBD1
TGCGCCAGCAGCTTGGGGACAGGGCCCCACGAGCAGTACTTC
CASSLGTGPHEQYF
>TRBV10-3|-|TRBJ1-6|TRBD1
TGTGCCATCAGTGGAGGACAGGGAATAGGTAATTCACCCCTCCACTTT
CAISGGQGIGNSPLHF
>TRBV14|-|TRBJ1-6|-
TGTGCCAGCAGCCAAGTTGGAGCCTCACCCCTCCACTTT
CASSQVGASPLHF
>TRBV7-9|-|TRBJ2-7|-
TGTGCCAGCAGCTTGAGTTACGAGCAGTACTTC
CASSLSYEQYF
>TRBV9|-|TRBJ2-1|TRBD1
TGTGCCAGCAGCCTGGGGACAGGCTCCTACAATGAGCAGTTCTTC
CASSLGTGSYNEQFF
>TRBV19|-|TRBJ2-1|TRBD2
TGTGCCAGTAGTGCGACTAGCGGGAGGAGCTACAATGAGCAGTTCTTC
CASSATSGRSYNEQFF
>TRBV28|-|TRBJ2-7|TRBD1
TGTGCCAGCAGTTTTGGAGGGGGACAGGGGTACGAGCAGTACTTC
CASSFGGGQGYEQYF